This T cell receptor beta chain is from a study of Ad26.COV2.S vaccination and SARS-CoV-2 variants (dated by TCRdb to the early 2020s). Describing the broader study: Vaccine-arm donors came from COV1001, a multicentre, randomized, double-blind, placebo-controlled phase I-IIa trial of Ad26.COV2.S in healthy adults. The specificity and breadth of SARS-CoV-2-reactive T cell receptors after Ad26.COV2.S vaccination were assessed by TCRbeta repertoire sequencing. The TCR-sequenced set comprised approximately 32 samples: around 20 Ad26.COV2.S vaccine recipients, 5 placebo recipients and 8 SARS-CoV-2 convalescent individuals. Trial participants were randomized into five groups of five, in which low-dose or high-dose Ad26.COV2.S was given once or twice, or placebo was given on both occasions. Ad26.COV2.S was administered intramuscularly at a dose of 5x10^10 or 1x10^11 viral particles, either as one shot or as two shots given 56 days apart. Investigators remained blinded to trial group allocation during experiments and outcome assessment. What the research found in general, with its limitations: After vaccination, spike-specific CD8+ and CD4+ T cell responses were reported to show substantial breadth. Non-spike TCR breadth was comparable between vaccine and placebo recipients, consistent with the vaccine containing only spike. The authors noted that total T cell responses may have been underestimated by the TCR breadth and depth analyses. Comparing responses between vaccine doses or regimens was not something the study was powered to do. Compared with placebo recipients, Ad26.COV2.S recipients showed higher spike-specific TCR breadth (P = 0.0014).

V is pared back by 4 bases and J by 3 bases, with 12 bases lying between the germline termini. Inclusive of the bounding cysteine and phenylalanine, the CDR3 is 15 residues long. Kept here is only the CDR3 DNA, which spans 45 bases and is read in frame from base 1. Per the germline V gene, SGHTA is the CDR1 and FQGNSA is the CDR2. The label giving this sample's treatment or condition can be read as: around 19 received Ad26.COV2.S at low or high dose, single or two shots; about 5 received placebo; per-sample allocation not given. For vaccine and placebo recipients, repertoires were sequenced using samples collected on day 63 after the first injection. Between 29 July and 7 August 2020, Cohort 1b enrolled around 24 adults aged 18-55 years at one site in Boston, USA. Ad26.COV2.S consisted of a replication-incompetent adenovirus type 26 vector by which a prefusion-stabilized SARS-CoV-2 spike protein from the original Wuhan strain was expressed.

TCRbeta CDR3 regions were sequenced with the immunoSEQ Assay. After extraction, genomic DNA underwent amplification by bias-controlled multiplex PCR, followed by high-throughput sequencing. In the source study's methods: Collapsing and filtering of sequences were performed to quantify the absolute abundance of each unique TCRbeta CDR3 region. Usable DNA was measured by amplifying reference genes present in all nucleated cells, and TCRbeta template counts were normalized to that usable DNA to estimate T cell fraction. Repertoire TCRs were annotated as SARS-CoV-2-specific by exact matching of V gene, CDR3 amino acid sequence and J gene to a known reactive TCR set. The reference SARS-CoV-2 TCR set was obtained from MIRA and was filtered for enrichment in COVID-19-positive ImmuneCODE repertoires, whereby public or cross-reactive TCRs were removed. Using the MIRA antigens, annotated TCRs were further analysed by specific ORF or by position within an ORF. Breadth was defined as the number of annotated unique rearrangements divided by the total number of unique productive rearrangements, and depth was defined as the summed frequency of the annotated unique rearrangements. TCR breadth was compared between groups using two-sided Wilcoxon rank-sum tests. What TCRdb holds here is the immuneACCESS table cut down to in-frame rearrangements. Part of the clones is not present; checked against another copy, under half of the missing clones reflect an unresolved V gene, and the others are unexplained. The V and J calls and the clone size are those of that table, but D and trimming were determined from the DNA. The sample table contains roughly 680,000 clones; only one count was recorded for 80% to 90% of them. Of the sample, approximately 1.5% falls within the top ten clones.

Comments on this clone: The antigen it recognizes is unknown. No base qualities exist here, and no much larger clone lies one base off it.

The sequenced sample was peripheral blood, obtained in a trial of Ad26.COV2.S vaccine versus placebo. This receptor was obtained from a person aged 18-65 years who received the Ad26.COV2.S COVID-19 vaccine or a placebo. In this chain, TRBV7-2 is recombined with TRBJ1-4, with the D gene too uncertain to name. The CDR3 loop reads CASSYAPGANEKLFF. The nucleotide sequence reads TGTGCCAGCAGCTACGCCCCCGGAGCTAATGAAAAACTGTTTTTT. Extended through the reference TRBV7-2 and TRBJ1-4 proteins, this CDR3 yields the full variable domain: GAGVSQSPSNKVTEKGKDVELRCDPISGHTALYWYRQSLGQGLEFLIYFQGNSAPDKSGLPSDRFSAERTGGSVSTLTIQRTQQEDSAVYLCASSYAPGANEKLFFGSGTQLSVL.